Listed below are T cell receptor beta chains from one sample, sequenced in a study of blood T cell repertoires in COVID-19. The method was immunoSEQ multiplex PCR; TCRdb's version includes in-frame clones alone and lacks a portion of them. Found here are about 140,000 clones, less than 80% of them singletons; the top ten hold more than 3.5%. Specimen: peripheral blood. Receptor source: a woman older than 75 with active or convalescent COVID-19. Each CDR3 is given with its conserved first and last residue. The D gene is left open where the match is weak. Where a row states a size, it is once, few, many or the class of an expanded clone; other rows omit it.

TRBV7-8	NA	TRBJ2-4	NA	CASSLLGDIQYF	TGTGCCAGCAGCTTATTGGGCGACATTCAGTACTTC
TRBV7-8	NA	TRBJ2-1	NA	CASSSPRYNEQFF	TGTGCCAGCAGCTCTCCTAGGTACAATGAGCAGTTCTTC
TRBV6-6	NA	TRBJ1-1	NA	CASRPPGQGTEAFF	TGTGCCAGCAGGCCCCCCGGGCAGGGCACTGAAGCTTTCTTT
TRBV2	once	TRBJ1-6	TRBD1	CASGTGSKGSPLHF	TGTGCCAGCGGGACAGGGAGTAAGGGTTCACCCCTCCACTTT
TRBV5-4	NA	TRBJ2-3	NA	CASSLGADTDTQYF	TGTGCCAGCAGCTTGGGAGCGGACACAGATACGCAGTATTTT
TRBV9	NA	TRBJ1-6	TRBD1	CASSITTGGGTNSPLHF	TGTGCCAGCAGCATAACCACAGGGGGAGGAACTAATTCACCCCTCCACTTT
TRBV30	NA	TRBJ2-7	NA	CAWSPPAYEQYF	TGTGCCTGGAGCCCCCCAGCCTACGAGCAGTACTTC
TRBV5-1	NA	TRBJ2-7	TRBD1	CASSLAGQGYEQYF	TGCGCCAGCAGCTTGGCCGGACAGGGCTACGAGCAGTACTTC
TRBV11-2	NA	TRBJ1-2	TRBD1	CASSPLGRDRVGYTF	TGTGCCAGCAGCCCGCTCGGACGGGACAGGGTAGGCTACACCTTC
TRBV7-9	NA	TRBJ2-1	TRBD2	CASSLVAGVWNEQFF	TGTGCCAGCAGCTTAGTAGCGGGGGTTTGGAATGAGCAGTTCTTC
TRBV6-5	NA	TRBJ1-2	NA	CASSPRGRANYGYTF	TGTGCCAGCAGTCCGAGAGGGAGGGCAAACTATGGCTACACCTTC
TRBV6-5	few	TRBJ1-6	NA	CASSYFARGTNSPLHF	TGTGCCAGCAGTTATTTTGCCAGGGGCACCAATTCACCCCTCCACTTT
TRBV12-3/TRBV12-4	NA	TRBJ2-7	NA	CASSLQGYEQYF	TGTGCCAGCAGCTTACAGGGCTACGAGCAGTACTTC
TRBV7-2	NA	TRBJ1-1	NA	CASSFPGAGPNTEAFF	TGTGCCAGCAGCTTTCCTGGGGCAGGCCCGAACACTGAAGCTTTCTTT
TRBV7-2	few	TRBJ2-1	TRBD2	CASSFLADFYNEQFF	TGTGCCAGCAGCTTTCTAGCGGATTTTTACAATGAGCAGTTCTTC
TRBV5-4	NA	TRBJ1-2	NA	CASSLDRGNYGYTF	TGTGCCAGCAGCTTGGATCGGGGTAACTATGGCTACACCTTC
TRBV7-2	NA	TRBJ2-3	NA	CASSLPGQYTDTQYF	TGTGCCAGCAGCTTACCCGGACAGTACACAGATACGCAGTATTTT
TRBV4-2	few	TRBJ1-5	TRBD1	CASSQDLTGLQPQHF	TGTGCCAGCAGCCAAGATTTGACAGGGCTACAGCCCCAGCATTTT
TRBV18	many	TRBJ1-6	NA	CASSPVATGNSPLHF	TGTGCCAGCTCTCCAGTGGCGACTGGAAATTCACCCCTCCACTTT
TRBV4-3	NA	TRBJ1-3	NA	CASSQDLSSGNTIYF	TGCGCCAGCAGCCAAGATCTCAGCTCTGGAAACACCATATATTTT
TRBV4-1	NA	TRBJ1-3	NA	CASSHQLGISGNTIYF	TGCGCCAGCAGCCACCAACTCGGGATCTCTGGAAACACCATATATTTT
TRBV19	NA	TRBJ1-3	NA	CASKDSWSSGNTIYF	TGTGCCAGTAAGGACTCCTGGAGCTCTGGAAACACCATATATTTT
TRBV7-9	few	TRBJ1-2	NA	CASSPPSNYGYTF	TGTGCCAGCAGCCCCCCCTCTAACTATGGCTACACCTTC
TRBV6-2/TRBV6-3	NA	TRBJ1-5	NA	CASSSGHRSQPQHF	TGTGCCAGCAGTTCAGGTCACAGGTCTCAGCCCCAGCATTTT
TRBV5-1	few	TRBJ1-3	NA	CASSRQEAGSGNTIYF	TGCGCCAGCAGCCGACAGGAGGCAGGCTCTGGAAACACCATATATTTT
TRBV5-1	NA	TRBJ2-5	TRBD1	CASSSAGGVETQYF	TGCGCCAGCAGCTCAGCAGGGGGCGTGGAGACCCAGTACTTC